A selection of T cell receptor beta chains follows, all from one sample in a study of OX40 agonist ivuxolimab in advanced cancers. Assay: immunoSEQ multiplex PCR; the TCRdb copy retains only in-frame clones and omits some. Among about 63,000 clones listed, 75% to 90% were seen once. The sequencing here drew on CD4+ or CD8+ T cells sorted from blood, taken in a trial of the OX40 agonist ivuxolimab. These receptors originate from an adult with an advanced solid tumor such as melanoma, head and neck, liver or kidney cancer. The CDR3 runs from the conserved cysteine through the conserved F or W. Each record gives: D gene, V gene, clone size, J gene, CDR3 protein, CDR3 DNA. The D gene is left open where the match is weak. Not all rows give a size; the values are once, few, many and, for expanded clones, a class.

>NA|TRBV15|NA|TRBJ2-6
CATSRDRHSGANVLTF
TGTGCCACCAGCAGAGATCGGCACTCTGGGGCCAACGTCCTGACTTTC
>TRBD2|TRBV4-2|NA|TRBJ2-7
CASSQAGSGGPPYEQYF
TGTGCCAGCAGCCAAGCGGGTAGCGGGGGTCCCCCCTACGAGCAGTACTTC
>NA|TRBV28|once|TRBJ1-2
CASRDPGGRSGYTF
TGTGCCAGCAGGGACCCGGGGGGGCGGAGTGGCTACACCTTC
>TRBD1|TRBV11-2|few|TRBJ2-7
CASSFIRGDRGRNEQYF
TGTGCCAGCAGCTTCATCCGCGGTGACAGGGGTCGGAACGAGCAGTACTTC
>NA|TRBV2|NA|TRBJ2-7
CASSEVRDAYEQYF
TGTGCCAGCAGTGAAGTTCGGGACGCCTACGAGCAGTACTTC
>NA|TRBV4-2|NA|TRBJ2-6
CASSQVSFRSGANVLTF
TGTGCCAGCAGCCAAGTTTCCTTCCGCTCTGGGGCCAACGTCCTGACTTTC
>TRBD2|TRBV2|few|TRBJ2-3
CASSWTSGSDTQYF
TGTGCCAGCAGTTGGACTAGCGGGTCAGATACGCAGTATTTT
>TRBD1|TRBV27|NA|TRBJ2-1
CARIRDRQYNEQFF
TGTGCCAGGATCCGGGACAGACAGTACAATGAGCAGTTCTTC
>NA|TRBV6-1|NA|TRBJ1-2
CASGQGYGYTF
TGTGCCAGCGGGCAGGGCTATGGCTACACCTTC
>NA|TRBV2|NA|TRBJ2-1
CASLWGGFDNEQFF
TGTGCCAGCCTTTGGGGGGGCTTCGACAATGAGCAGTTCTTC
>NA|TRBV5-1|NA|TRBJ2-5
CASSLDRLQETQYF
TGCGCCAGCAGCTTGGACAGGCTCCAAGAGACCCAGTACTTC
>TRBD1|TRBV28|NA|TRBJ1-2
CASRAGTGFYGSYTF
TGTGCCAGCAGAGCCGGGACAGGCTTCTATGGGAGCTACACCTTC
>TRBD1|TRBV6-1|NA|TRBJ1-4
CASSEGTGGNEKLFF
TGTGCCAGCAGTGAGGGGACAGGGGGAAATGAAAAACTGTTTTTT
>NA|TRBV28|NA|TRBJ1-4
CASSPSRWAGDEKLFF
TGTGCCAGCAGTCCGAGCAGGTGGGCGGGGGATGAAAAACTGTTTTTT
>TRBD1|TRBV4-1|NA|TRBJ2-1
CASRASRGLEDEQFF
TGCGCCAGCAGGGCCTCGAGGGGGCTAGAGGATGAGCAGTTCTTC
>NA|TRBV6-4|once|TRBJ2-3
CASSALGSPGDTQYF
TGTGCCAGCAGCGCCCTGGGATCTCCGGGGGATACGCAGTATTTT
>TRBD2|TRBV5-1|NA|TRBJ2-1
CASSLVASGLPNEQFF
TGCGCCAGCAGCTTGGTGGCTAGCGGGCTCCCGAATGAGCAGTTCTTC
>NA|TRBV5-1|NA|TRBJ2-3
CASSFSTDTQYF
TGCGCCAGCTCATTTAGCACAGATACGCAGTATTTT
>NA|TRBV18|NA|TRBJ2-5
CASSPPVRRETQYF
TGTGCCAGCTCACCACCGGTGCGACGGGAGACCCAGTACTTC
>TRBD2|TRBV6-1|NA|TRBJ2-1
CASSEMTAGTSGEQFF
TGTGCCAGCAGTGAGATGACCGCCGGGACTAGTGGTGAGCAGTTCTTC
>NA|TRBV29-1|NA|TRBJ1-1
CTGGELGGNTEAFF
TGCACCGGGGGCGAACTCGGGGGGAACACTGAAGCTTTCTTT
>NA|TRBV19|NA|TRBJ2-7
CASSWGRGEQYF
TGTGCCAGTAGTTGGGGCAGAGGCGAGCAGTACTTC
>NA|TRBV10-3|NA|TRBJ2-3
CAIGGGQASTDTQYF
TGTGCCATCGGGGGGGGCCAGGCGAGCACAGATACGCAGTATTTT
>NA|TRBV19|NA|TRBJ2-2
CASLGLLNTGELFF
TGTGCCAGTCTCGGACTCCTGAACACCGGGGAGCTGTTTTTT
>NA|TRBV19|NA|TRBJ2-5
CASSGRPQETQYF
TGTGCCAGTAGTGGAAGGCCCCAAGAGACCCAGTACTTC
>NA|TRBV5-4|NA|TRBJ1-4
CASSLTASNEKLFF
TGTGCCAGCAGCCTGACAGCATCTAATGAAAAACTGTTTTTT
>NA|TRBV28|few|TRBJ1-5
CASSLEGHGGTQHF
TGTGCCAGCAGTTTAGAGGGTCACGGGGGGACCCAGCATTTT
>NA|TRBV18|once|TRBJ2-3
CASSRSLGATTDTQYF
TGTGCCAGCTCACGCTCGTTGGGCGCCACCACAGATACGCAGTATTTT
>NA|TRBV7-8|NA|TRBJ2-5
CASSQDNLLYQETQYF
TGTGCCAGCAGCCAAGACAACCTCCTGTACCAAGAGACCCAGTACTTC
>TRBD2|TRBV6-6|NA|TRBJ2-3
CASSIAGAGDTQYF
TGTGCCAGCAGTATAGCGGGAGCGGGAGATACGCAGTATTTT
>TRBD2|TRBV5-5|once|TRBJ2-3
CASSRGGLAVLTDTQYF
TGTGCCAGCAGCCGAGGTGGACTAGCGGTCCTCACAGATACGCAGTATTTT
>NA|TRBV2|NA|TRBJ1-1
CASSDGWGGTEAFF
TGTGCCAGCAGTGATGGGTGGGGCGGAACTGAAGCTTTCTTT
>NA|TRBV9|NA|TRBJ2-7
CASSPGVGHEQYF
TGTGCCAGCAGCCCAGGGGTGGGCCACGAGCAGTACTTC